Below are 17 T cell receptor beta chains sequenced from a single sample in a study of T cell responses to AZD1222 COVID-19 vaccine. Clones were read by immunoSEQ multiplex PCR, and TCRdb kept only the in-frame ones, dropping some. The table has 78,000 or so clones, about 91% seen once. Specimen: peripheral blood, collected on day 0 of AZD1222 vaccination. The source of these receptors is an adult in good health.

V is TRBV28 and J is TRBJ1-5, with D perhaps TRBD1 (6 bases). CDR3 size: 18 residues. V lost 4 bases to trimming and J lost 6 bases, with 25 bases between them. The germline CDR1 and CDR2 sequences are MDHEN and SYDVKM. The CDR3: CASSWPSVRNNRVQPQHF. The CDR3 DNA sequence: TGTGCCAGCAGTTGGCCCTCCGTTCGCAATAACAGGGTTCAGCCCCAGCATTTT.

This chain uses TRBV7-3 with TRBJ2-1, with D perhaps TRBD1 or TRBD2 (5 bases each). Between the trimmed V and J ends, which lost 5 bases and 7 bases, there was a span of 12 bases. The CDR3 covers 13 residues. Germline V gene sequence: CDR1 SGHTA, CDR2 FQGTGA. CDR3 region: CASSQSWGNEQFF. The DNA of the CDR3 is TGTGCCAGCAGCCAGTCCTGGGGGAATGAGCAGTTCTTC.

This chain uses TRBV4-2 with TRBJ2-2; D tentatively fits TRBD1 or TRBD2 (5 bases each). Germline CDR1 is LGHNA and CDR2 is YNFKEQ. The CDR3 consists of 15 residues. The V end was cut by 5 bases, the J end by 1 base, with 11 bases between. CDR3 protein: CASSDRDGNTGELFF. In DNA, the CDR3 is TGTGCCAGCAGCGACCGGGACGGGAACACCGGGGAGCTGTTTTTT.

The chain joins TRBV19 to TRBJ2-1, with 7 bases identical to TRBD2. Per the germline V gene, CDR1 is LNHDA and CDR2 is SQIVND (reference sequence). The junction had 7 bases not matched to a gene; V was cut back by 3 bases and J by 2 bases. The CDR3 sequence is 16 residues long. Written as DNA, the CDR3 is TGTGCCAGTAGTATCGGGTCTCGGGGGGCCTACAATGAGCAGTTCTTC. The encoded protein is CASSIGSRGAYNEQFF.

The CDR3 reads CASRPQGALSPQHF. The CDR3 DNA reads TGTGCCAGCAGACCGCAGGGGGCCCTCTCGCCCCAGCATTTT. V and J are TRBV5-8 and TRBJ1-5; 8 nucleotides line up with TRBD1. Germline values: CDR1 SGHTS, CDR2 YDEGEE. The CDR3 covers 14 residues. J gave up 9 bases and V 5 bases, and 10 bases lay outside the gene matches. Supplemented by reference TRBV5-8 and TRBJ1-5, the full variable domain reads EAGVTQSPTHLIKTRGQQATLRCSPISGHTSVYWYQQALGLGLQFLLWYDEGEERNRGNFPPRFSGRQFPNYSSELNVNALELEDSALYLCASRPQGALSPQHFGDGTRLSIL.

The J gene is TRBJ1-2, the V gene TRBV28, with TRBD1 matching 8 bases. V shed 6 bases, J shed 8 bases, and the junction held 14 bases outside the gene matches. There are 15 residues in the CDR3. Germline V lookup: CDR1 MDHEN, CDR2 SYDVKM. CDR3 protein: CASRSKDRVTRGYTF. The CDR3 DNA sequence: TGTGCCAGCAGGAGTAAGGACAGGGTGACGCGCGGCTACACCTTC.

V usage is TRBV30 and J usage is TRBJ1-2; D possibly corresponds to TRBD1 (5 bases). Germline V CDR1 and CDR2: GTSNPN, SVGIG (reference sequence). The ends were cut back, 2 bases at V and 7 bases at J, with 17 bases in the middle. The CDR3 is made up of 14 amino acids. CDR3 sequence (DNA): TGTGCCTGGAGTTTTGCAGGGTTAGTCGGTGGCTACACCTTC. It yields the protein CAWSFAGLVGGYTF.

The chain is built from TRBV5-4 and TRBJ2-3, with 8 positions matching TRBD2. The CDR3 totals 17 residues. Germline V gene sequence: CDR1 SGHNT, CDR2 YYREEE (reference sequence). Trimming removed 0 bases from V and 2 bases from J; junction bases left unmatched: 8. CDR3 sequence: CASSLVSAGGTTDTQYF. The CDR3 DNA reads as TGTGCCAGCAGCTTGGTATCGGCGGGGGGAACCACAGATACGCAGTATTTT. Full variable domain (missing parts from reference TRBV5-4 and TRBJ2-3): ETGVTQSPTHLIKTRGQQVTLRCSSQSGHNTVSWYQQALGQGPQFIFQYYREEENGRGNFPPRFSGLQFPNYSSELNVNALELDDSALYLCASSLVSAGGTTDTQYFGPGTRLTVL.

J is TRBJ1-6 and V is TRBV27, with 9 bases that match TRBD1. Trimming at V came to 5 bases and at J to 1 base, leaving 9 bases not matched to a gene. Germline lookup yields CDR1 MNHEY and CDR2 SMNVEV (reference sequence). CDR3 size: 18 residues. In DNA, the CDR3 is TGTGCCAGCAGTCCCCGGACAGGGGTGGGGTCCTATAATTCACCCCTCCACTTT. It is translated as CASSPRTGVGSYNSPLHF.

The chain joins TRBV5-6 to TRBJ2-7; D ambiguous. This CDR3 is 11 amino acids long. Germline V gene lookup returns CDR1 SGHDT and CDR2 YYEEEE. Trimming took off 3 bases at V and 1 base at J, with 2 bases between the two ends. The CDR3 protein is CASSYSYEQYF. The CDR3 coding sequence is TGTGCCAGCAGCTATTCCTACGAGCAGTACTTC.

The chain is built from TRBV6-5 and TRBJ2-1; 8 bases match TRBD2. The junction had 4 bases not matched to a gene; V was cut back by 6 bases and J by 0 bases. CDR3 size: 15 residues. Germline CDR1 and CDR2: MNHEY and SVGAGI. The CDR3 DNA follows: TGTGCCAGCAGCCTAGCGGGTTTCTCCTACAATGAGCAGTTCTTC. This encodes CASSLAGFSYNEQFF.

With respect to this clone: One end of the junction is discordant with germline, which a read error may explain. The chain has TRBV6-2 or TRBV6-3 and TRBJ2-3; 7 positions agree with TRBD1. CDR3 length equals 15 residues. Germline V gene sequence: CDR1 MNHEY, CDR2 SVGEGT. CDR3 sequence reads: CASTPRDSFTNTQYF. As DNA, the CDR3 is TGTGCCAGCACCCCGAGGGACAGCTTCACAAATACGCAGTATTTT.

This clone was counted once. The chain carries TRBV4-3 and TRBJ2-7; 7 bases match TRBD1. After removal of 0 bases from V and 0 bases from J, the junction contained 2 bases not matched to a gene. Germline V gene lookup returns CDR1 LGHNA and CDR2 YSLEER. The CDR3 consists of 15 residues. This chain's CDR3 is CASSQDGQASYEQYF. The CDR3, as DNA: TGCGCCAGCAGCCAAGACGGACAGGCCTCCTACGAGCAGTACTTC.

J is TRBJ2-7 and V is TRBV2; unclear D gene. The CDR3 length is 11 residues. Germline V gene data show CDR1 as SNHLY and CDR2 as FYNNEI. The V end lost 5 bases, the J end lost 5 bases, and 7 bases lay between the germline ends. Here the CDR3 reads CASSFFDEQYF. The CDR3 DNA follows: TGTGCCAGCAGTTTTTTCGACGAGCAGTACTTC.

The genes are TRBV7-9 and TRBJ2-1; D is ambiguous. CDR3 length equals 10 residues. Trimming removed 10 bases from V and 5 bases from J, with 6 bases in between. CDR1 and CDR2 (germline): SEHNR, FQNEAQ (reference sequence). The CDR3 reads CATLNNEQFF. The DNA for the CDR3 is TGTGCCACCCTGAACAATGAGCAGTTCTTC.

This chain uses TRBV4-3 with TRBJ1-5, with 10 nucleotides matching TRBD1. V trimming: 1 base; J trimming: 6 bases; junction bases outside the gene matches: 0. The V gene's germline CDR1 is LGHNA and CDR2 YSLEER. The length of the CDR3 is 14 residues. The CDR3 reads CASSQGQGAQPQHF. The CDR3, as DNA: TGCGCCAGCAGCCAAGGACAGGGGGCTCAGCCCCAGCATTTT.

The chain recombines TRBV4-1 with TRBJ2-7; TRBD2 matches at 10 bases. Germline V gene sequence: CDR1 MGHRA, CDR2 YSYEKL. The trim removed 3 bases at V and 3 bases at J, leaving 2 bases unmatched. This CDR3 has 14 residues. CDR3 bases: TGCGCCAGCAGCCATAGGACTAGCGGCTACGAGCAGTACTTC. Its translation is CASSHRTSGYEQYF.